Below are 26 T cell receptor beta chains sequenced from a single sample in a study of metastatic and nonmetastatic thyroid tumors. TCRdb re-clonotyped the PCR reads via MiXCR. The sample contains 25,000 to 30,000 clones, around 25% of which appear only once. Among the patients, none had received any treatment before thyroid surgery. Sequenced: blood. These receptors all stem from a female donor with papillary thyroid cancer or a benign thyroid nodule (not recorded which). Some clones in this sample may be carry-over from other donors' samples.

This clone was counted between two and nine times. Mismatch with germline at one junction end may stem from a read error. V gene TRBV15 combines with J gene TRBJ2-2; unclear D gene. The CDR3 is 12 amino acids. Germline assignment: CDR1 LNHNV and CDR2 YYDKDF (reference sequence). CDR3: CDTSLINGELFF. CDR3 bases: TGTGACACCAGCCTGATTAACGGGGAGCTGTTTTTT.

A note on this clone: This may be a read error: a much more frequent sequence differs by one nucleotide. The V call is TRBV28, the J call TRBJ2-1; D not certain. CDR3 size: 14 residues. CDR1 and CDR2 from the germline V gene are MDHEN and SYDVKM. With 2 bases removed from V and 5 bases from J, the gap between germline ends came to 10 bases. The CDR3 DNA reads as TGTGCCAGCAGTTTAGTACCCCCCAACAATGAGCAGTTCTTC. Its translation is CASSLVPPNNEQFF.

Ten or more counts support this clone. The rearrangement joins TRBV29-1 to TRBJ1-2; possibly TRBD1 for D (5 bases). The CDR3 contains 13 residues. V lost 3 bases and J lost 1, with 9 bases in between. Germline V CDR1 and CDR2: SQVTM, ANQGSEA. The CDR3, as DNA: TGCAGCGTTGATCAGGGTAATAACTATGGCTACACCTTC. Translating gives CSVDQGNNYGYTF.

The V gene is TRBV7-2, the J gene TRBJ1-4; TRBD1 agrees at 11 bases. V shed 5 bases and J 5 bases; nucleotides not matched to a gene: 10. Per germline, CDR1 SGHTA and CDR2 FQGNSA. The CDR3 contains 17 residues. The CDR3 DNA reads TGTGCCAGCAGCCCCCGGGACAGGGGGACAGGGAATGAAAAACTGTTTTTT. Translating it yields CASSPRDRGTGNEKLFF.

There are many counts of this clone. The CDR3 DNA reads TGTGCCAGCAGCCCCAATAGTCGGGGTGAGCAGTTCTTC. Protein product: CASSPNSRGEQFF. The chain is built from TRBV7-3 and TRBJ2-1, with a weak D call TRBD2 (5 bases). The CDR3 is 13 residues long. V lost 5 bases, J lost 9 bases, and 14 bases lay in between. Germline V gene data show CDR1 as SGHTA and CDR2 as FQGTGA.

V is TRBV2 and J is TRBJ2-3; no clear D. Germline V CDR1 and CDR2: SNHLY, FYNNEI. V shed 5 bases and J shed 6 bases, with 15 bases lying between them. The CDR3 runs to 14 residues. The CDR3 protein is CASSYLLITDTQYF. The CDR3 DNA reads as TGTGCCAGCAGTTATTTACTGATCACGGATACGCAGTATTTT.

This clone has at least ten counts. The chain carries TRBV7-6 and TRBJ2-3; 8 bases are shared with TRBD2. The CDR3 totals 14 residues. With V trimmed by 2 bases and J by 5 bases, 3 bases remained unmatched. In germline, CDR1 is SGHVS, CDR2 FNYEAQ. The CDR3 DNA follows: TGTGCCAGCAGCTTACTAGCGGGTCAAGATACGCAGTATTTT. This gives the protein CASSLLAGQDTQYF. Using reference TRBV7-6 and TRBJ2-3 for the parts outside the CDR3, the full variable domain is GAGVSQSPRYKVTKRGQDVALRCDPISGHVSLYWYRQALGQGPEFLTYFNYEAQQDKSGLPNDRFSAERPEGSISTLTIQRTEQRDSAMYRCASSLLAGQDTQYFGPGTRLTVL.

Of note for this clone: A much larger clone lies one base from this, so it may be a read error. The chain recombines TRBV5-6 with TRBJ2-3, with 7 bases fitting TRBD2. This CDR3 comprises 15 residues. The V segment lost 7 bases and the J segment 4 bases; nucleotides outside the gene matches: 12. Germline assignment: CDR1 SGHDT and CDR2 YYEEEE. The CDR3, as DNA: TGTGCCAGCCCACTAGCGTGCCATATCGCAGATACGCAGTATTTT. Amino acid sequence: CASPLACHIADTQYF.

This clone has only a few counts. A much larger clone lies a single base off, so this may be a read error. The chain couples TRBV5-1 to TRBJ2-3, with D possibly matching TRBD2 (6 bases). The CDR3 contains 19 residues. The germline V gene encodes CDR1 SGHRS and CDR2 YFSETQ. The V gene lost 4 bases and the J gene lost 6 bases, with 30 bases spanning the gap. The CDR3 region has the DNA TGCGCCAGCAGCCCCCTTTTAGGGTGGAGGGCCGGATTCGAGGATACGCAGTATTTT. It codes for CASSPLLGWRAGFEDTQYF.

This clone was picked up a small number of times. The chain links TRBV6-5 to TRBJ2-7; D might be TRBD1 (5 bases). The CDR3 spans 15 residues. The V end lost 3 bases, the J end lost 3 bases, and 15 bases lay between the germline ends. The germline CDR1 and CDR2 sequences are MNHEY and SVGAGI. This chain's CDR3 is CASSYSTAGNYEQYF. The CDR3, as DNA: TGTGCCAGCAGTTATTCTACCGCAGGGAACTACGAGCAGTACTTC.

At least ten counts were recorded for this clone. A single base separates this from a much larger clone, so it may be a read error. The rearrangement links TRBV12-5 to TRBJ2-1; 10 bases are a match to TRBD2. Germline lookup yields CDR1 LGHNT and CDR2 FRNRAP. The CDR3 totals 14 residues. The CDR3 sequence: CDSGLGLANNEQFF. The CDR3 DNA reads as TGTGATAGTGGTTTGGGACTAGCGAACAATGAGCAGTTCTTC.

The chain carries TRBV5-6 and TRBJ1-4, with a tentative D call TRBD1 (5 bases). Trimming took off 1 base at V and 7 bases at J, with 14 bases between the two ends. CDR1 is SGHDT, CDR2 YYEEEE, per germline. The CDR3 is 15 amino acids. The CDR3 region has the DNA TGTGCCAGCAGCTTGTGGAGCAGGGCGGCTGAAAAACTGTTTTTT. It codes for CASSLWSRAAEKLFF.

This clone was recorded at least ten times. The CDR3 protein is CSARTGGNTGELFF. CDR3 nucleotides: TGCAGTGCTAGGACAGGGGGCAACACCGGGGAGCTGTTTTTT. The genes are TRBV20-1 and TRBJ2-2, with TRBD1 identical over 10 bases. Germline V gene data show CDR1 as DFQATT and CDR2 as SNEGSKA (reference sequence). CDR3 size: 14 residues. Trimming took 3 bases from V and 2 from J; bases not matched to a gene: 0.

The gene calls are TRBV3-1 and TRBJ2-2; D is unclear. Per the germline V gene, CDR1 is LGHDT and CDR2 is YNNKEL (reference sequence). The CDR3 spans 14 residues. Trimming stripped 1 base from V and 4 bases from J, with 7 bases between. The CDR3 DNA sequence: TGTGCCAGCAGCCAAGGGGGTATCACCGGGGAGCTGTTTTTT. It specifies CASSQGGITGELFF.

The rearrangement uses TRBV2 and TRBJ2-7; TRBD2 matches at 10 bases. Germline V gene sequence: CDR1 SNHLY, CDR2 FYNNEI. This CDR3 has 19 residues. V was clipped by 4 bases and J by 2 bases; unmatched bases: 17. The DNA of the CDR3 is TGTGCCAGCAGTGCGGCGGGACTAGCGAAAGAAAATGACGCCTACGAGCAGTACTTC. Translation: CASSAAGLAKENDAYEQYF.

This clone was detected many times. An end of the junction differs from the germline gene, which may be a read error. The chain carries TRBV7-7 and TRBJ2-3, with D perhaps matching TRBD1 (6 bases). The CDR3 extends over 15 amino acids. Germline V gene data show CDR1 as SSHAT and CDR2 as FNYEAQ (reference sequence). For the CDR3, the DNA is TGTGCTAGCAGCTTAGGGACACAAAGCACAGATACGCAGTATTTT. Protein sequence: CASSLGTQSTDTQYF.

This clone was detected many times. The V and J genes are TRBV5-1 and TRBJ1-2; no clear D. V lost 0 bases and J 0 bases, leaving 3 bases between the germline ends. This CDR3 has 13 amino acids. Germline V gene lookup returns CDR1 SGHRS and CDR2 YFSETQ. CDR3 nucleotides: TGCGCCAGCAGCTTGGCCCCTAACTATGGCTACACCTTC. The encoded protein is CASSLAPNYGYTF. Variable domain in full (rest from reference TRBV5-1 and TRBJ1-2): KAGVTQTPRYLIKTRGQQVTLSCSPISGHRSVSWYQQTPGQGLQFLFEYFSETQRNKGNFPGRFSGRQFSNSRSEMNVSTLELGDSALYLCASSLAPNYGYTFGSGTRLTVV.

In this sample, this clone turned up many times. A much bigger clone sits one base away, suggesting this may be a read error. The same CDR3 can be traced to other DNA sequences in this sample. The V and J genes are TRBV9 and TRBJ2-7; 12 bases align to TRBD2. The CDR3 length is 15 residues. The germline gives CDR1 SGDLS, CDR2 YYNGEE. This CDR3 reads CASSEGTSGSYEQYF. As DNA, the CDR3 is TGTGCCAGCAGCGAAGGGACTAGCGGGTCCTACGAGCAATACTTC.

The chain combines TRBV3-1 with TRBJ2-7; D gene ambiguous. Trimming pared 7 bases from V and 3 bases from J, leaving 13 bases between. The length of the CDR3 is 13 residues. The germline V gene has CDR1 LGHDT and CDR2 YNNKEL (reference sequence). CDR3 coding DNA: TGTGCCAGCATCCACCCCGGTAGCTACGAGCAGTACTTC. Encoded protein: CASIHPGSYEQYF.

This clone showed up just a few times. CDR3 region: CSVDRRLASAEQFF. CDR3 bases: TGCAGTGTCGACCGCCGACTAGCGTCGGCTGAGCAGTTCTTC. The rearrangement links TRBV20-1 to TRBJ2-1; 8 positions match TRBD2. Looked up from germline, CDR1 is DFQATT and CDR2 is SNEGSKA (reference sequence). This CDR3 has 14 amino acids. After removal of 7 bases from V and 9 bases from J, the junction contained 14 bases not matched to a gene.

In this sample, this clone turned up many times. The chain combines TRBV27 with TRBJ2-3; D gene uncertain. CDR3 length: 13 amino acids. Trimming stripped 0 bases from V and 2 bases from J, with 3 bases between. Germline CDR1 reads MNHEY; CDR2 reads SMNVEV (reference sequence). The CDR3 DNA follows: TGTGCCAGCAGTTTATCTTCCACAGATACGCAGTATTTT. Encoded protein: CASSLSSTDTQYF.

A few counts support this clone. This same CDR3 is encoded by further DNA sequences in the sample. The chain joins TRBV10-3 to TRBJ1-2, with D possibly TRBD1 on 5 matching bases. Between the trimmed V and J ends, which lost 4 bases and 6 bases, there was a span of 15 bases. This CDR3 region has 14 residues. Looked up from germline, CDR1 is ENHRY and CDR2 is SYGVKD. CDR3 region: CAISAGGRGDGYTF. CDR3 DNA: TGTGCCATCAGTGCGGGTGGGAGGGGAGATGGCTACACCTTC.

V and J are TRBV2 and TRBJ1-2; 8 bases line up with TRBD1. Germline-derived CDR1 and CDR2 are SNHLY and FYNNEI. The CDR3 has 15 amino acids. J was trimmed by 2 bases and V by 4 bases; bases with no gene match: 6. The CDR3: CASSGGTGGNYGYTF. CDR3 in DNA: TGTGCCAGCAGTGGCGGGACAGGAGGGAACTATGGCTACACCTTC.

This clone was observed many times. The chain links TRBV20-1 to TRBJ2-3; TRBD1 matches at 7 bases. Germline trimming cut 5 bases from V and 2 bases from J; bases unmatched to any gene: 13. The CDR3 extends over 16 amino acids. Per the germline V gene, CDR1 is DFQATT and CDR2 is SNEGSKA (reference sequence). The CDR3 DNA reads TGCAGTGCTGGCAGTACCGGGACAGCTAACACAGATACGCAGTATTTT. This codes for CSAGSTGTANTDTQYF.

This sequence joins TRBV28 and TRBJ2-1; D is unclear. The V and J ends lost 6 bases and 4 bases respectively, with 7 bases between them. The CDR3 sequence is 12 residues long. Germline lookup yields CDR1 MDHEN and CDR2 SYDVKM. The CDR3: CASSHYYNEQFF. In nucleotides, the CDR3 is TGTGCCAGCAGCCACTATTACAATGAGCAGTTCTTC. Filled out from reference TRBV28 and TRBJ2-1, the complete variable domain reads DVKVTQSSRYLVKRTGEKVFLECVQDMDHENMFWYRQDPGLGLRLIYFSYDVKMKEKGDIPEGYSVSREKKERFSLILESASTNQTSMYLCASSHYYNEQFFGPGTRLTVL.

This clone was observed many times. The chain has TRBV9 and TRBJ1-1; 8 bases align to TRBD1. Germline lookup yields CDR1 SGDLS and CDR2 YYNGEE. J gave up 3 bases and V 4 bases, and 5 bases lay outside the gene matches. The CDR3 spans 14 residues. The chain's CDR3 is CASSPRQGYTEAFF. Here the CDR3 DNA reads TGTGCCAGCAGCCCCCGACAGGGGTACACTGAAGCTTTCTTT.